This passage covers 13 T cell receptor beta chains from one sample sequenced in a study of Graves' ophthalmopathy and Graves' hyperthyroidism. Amplifying from RNA transcripts, the study obtained TCR beta CDR3 regions. The library came from an HTBI-primed first-round RT-PCR and a second-round multiplex PCR. TCRdb itself ran the multiplex PCR reads through MiXCR, one entry per CDR3 protein. Of about 160,000 distinct CDR3 sequences in the sample, approximately 40% were seen once. Sequenced sample: peripheral blood. Receptors originate from a man aged 30 to 39 with Graves' ophthalmopathy.

This clonotype was recorded at least ten times. V gene TRBV28 combines with J gene TRBJ1-5; D not certain. The CDR3 extends over 14 amino acids. Germline V gene lookup returns CDR1 MDHEN and CDR2 SYDVKM. V was clipped by 3 bases and J by 8 bases, with 14 bases between them. The CDR3 region is CASSLVGTVEPQHF. DNA for the CDR3: TGTGCCAGCAGTTTGGTGGGCACCGTCGAGCCCCAGCATTTT.

This clonotype showed up many times. The V call is TRBV5-1, the J call TRBJ2-7; the match to TRBD2 covers 10 bases. Losses at the gene ends were 0 bases for V and 6 bases for J; bases not matched to a gene: 6. Germline CDR1 reads SGHRS; CDR2 reads YFSETQ. The CDR3 loop spans 15 amino acids. The CDR3 nucleotides are TGCGCCAGCAGCTTGGGAGCGGGAGGGAGTGGCGAGCAGTACTTC. This encodes CASSLGAGGSGEQYF.

V usage is TRBV19 and J usage is TRBJ1-1; D is ambiguous. V lost 5 bases, J lost 4 bases, and 11 bases lay in between. The CDR3 consists of 13 residues. Germline-derived CDR1 and CDR2 are LNHDA and SQIVND (reference sequence). The CDR3, as DNA: TGTGCCAGTAGTGAAGGCCTGGGCACTGAAGCTTTCTTT. Amino acids: CASSEGLGTEAFF.

This clonotype was seen at least ten times. The genes are TRBV20-1 and TRBJ1-1; the match to TRBD1 covers 7 bases. The CDR3 spans 15 residues. With 6 bases clipped from V and 3 bases from J, the junction kept 13 bases outside the gene matches. From germline, CDR1 is DFQATT and CDR2 SNEGSKA (reference sequence). CDR3 coding DNA: TGCAGTGCAACGGACAGGAGTTCTTGGGACACTGAAGCTTTCTTT. Translation gives CSATDRSSWDTEAFF.

This clonotype showed up many times. J is TRBJ1-6 and V is TRBV6-5, with 11 bases lining up with TRBD1. Germline-derived CDR1 and CDR2 are MNHEY and SVGAGI. V shed 9 bases, J shed 7 bases, and the junction held 5 bases outside the gene matches. The CDR3 totals 14 residues. CDR3 bases: TGTGCCAGTGGACAGGGGGCCTGGAATTCACCCCTCCACTTT. Amino acids: CASGQGAWNSPLHF.

This clonotype was counted ten times or more. The J gene is TRBJ2-4, the V gene TRBV7-8; D uncertain. CDR3 length: 16 residues. Deletions cut 4 bases from V and 0 bases from J, with 13 bases between. Germline V gene sequence: CDR1 SGHVS, CDR2 FQNEAQ. The CDR3 bases are TGTGCCAGCAGCTACACACGAAGTCTAGCCAAAAACATTCAGTACTTC. Amino acids: CASSYTRSLAKNIQYF.

The J gene is TRBJ2-5, the V gene TRBV19; D is possibly TRBD1 (5 bases). In germline, CDR1 is LNHDA, CDR2 SQIVND (reference sequence). V was cut by 5 bases and J by 3 bases, with 13 bases left in between. The CDR3 runs 14 residues. In nucleotides, the CDR3 is TGTGCCAGTAGTGATTTTGAGACAGAAGAGACCCAGTACTTC. It codes for CASSDFETEETQYF.

This clonotype appeared many times. The rearrangement uses TRBV4-3 and TRBJ2-5, with D possibly TRBD1 on 6 matching bases. V lost 0 bases, J lost 2 bases, and 16 bases lay in between. CDR1 is LGHNA and CDR2 is YSLEER in the germline V gene. The CDR3 length is 17 residues. The CDR3 bases are TGCGCCAGCAGCCAAGATCTGGGTGGAACAGGGCAAGAGACCCAGTACTTC. Protein sequence: CASSQDLGGTGQETQYF.

The J gene is TRBJ1-6, the V gene TRBV12-3 or TRBV12-4, with 7 bases matching TRBD1. The CDR3 length is 14 residues. V shed 5 bases and J 10 bases; nucleotides not matched to a gene: 8. The CDR3 sequence: CASSRDSSTSPLHF. The CDR3 bases are TGTGCCAGCAGTCGGGACAGCTCGACCTCACCCCTCCACTTT.

The chain links TRBV4-2 to TRBJ2-5; no firm D call. CDR1 and CDR2 (germline): LGHNA, YNFKEQ. The V end lost 0 bases, the J end lost 4 bases, and 12 bases lay between the germline ends. The CDR3 covers 15 residues. The CDR3 DNA reads as TGTGCCAGCAGCCAAGATCTTAGCTTCCCAGAGACCCAGTACTTC. Translating gives CASSQDLSFPETQYF.

This clonotype has ten or more counts. This chain connects TRBV12-3 or TRBV12-4 to TRBJ1-2; D ambiguous. The CDR3 consists of 15 residues. Trimming shortened V by 10 bases and J by 1 base, and 19 bases separated the two germline ends. The CDR3 nucleotides read TGTGCCACGACTTGCCCTTCGGACCGTAACTATGGCTACACCTTC. Its protein product is CATTCPSDRNYGYTF.

The V call is TRBV5-1, the J call TRBJ1-1, with D tentatively TRBD1 (6 bases). Germline assignment: CDR1 SGHRS and CDR2 YFSETQ. Trimming took off 4 bases at V and 3 bases at J, with 16 bases between the two ends. The CDR3 runs 15 residues. CDR3 in amino acids: CASSKGQGIYTEAFF. DNA of the CDR3: TGCGCCAGCAGCAAAGGGCAGGGGATTTACACTGAAGCTTTCTTT.

In its sample, this clonotype was seen many times. The chain is built from TRBV27 and TRBJ2-7, with D uncertain. CDR3 length: 13 amino acids. The germline gives CDR1 MNHEY, CDR2 SMNVEV (reference sequence). V shed 0 bases and J shed 1 base, with 4 bases lying between them. The CDR3, as DNA: TGTGCCAGCAGTTTATCCTATTCCTACGAGCAGTACTTC. It codes for CASSLSYSYEQYF.